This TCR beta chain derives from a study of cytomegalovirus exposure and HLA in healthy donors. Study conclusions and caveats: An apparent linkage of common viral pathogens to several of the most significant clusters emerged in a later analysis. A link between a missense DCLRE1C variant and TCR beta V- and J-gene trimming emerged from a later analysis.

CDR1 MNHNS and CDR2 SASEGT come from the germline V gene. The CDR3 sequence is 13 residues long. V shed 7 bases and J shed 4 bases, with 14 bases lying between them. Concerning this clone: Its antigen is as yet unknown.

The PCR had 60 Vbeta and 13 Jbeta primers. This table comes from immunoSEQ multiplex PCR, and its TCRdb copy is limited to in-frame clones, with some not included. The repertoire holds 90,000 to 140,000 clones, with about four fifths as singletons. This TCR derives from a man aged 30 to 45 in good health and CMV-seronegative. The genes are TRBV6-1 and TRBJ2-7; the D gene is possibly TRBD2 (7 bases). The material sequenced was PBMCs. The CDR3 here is CASKQGGGYEQYF. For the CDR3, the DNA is TGTGCCAGCAAGCAGGGAGGGGGATACGAGCAGTACTTC.